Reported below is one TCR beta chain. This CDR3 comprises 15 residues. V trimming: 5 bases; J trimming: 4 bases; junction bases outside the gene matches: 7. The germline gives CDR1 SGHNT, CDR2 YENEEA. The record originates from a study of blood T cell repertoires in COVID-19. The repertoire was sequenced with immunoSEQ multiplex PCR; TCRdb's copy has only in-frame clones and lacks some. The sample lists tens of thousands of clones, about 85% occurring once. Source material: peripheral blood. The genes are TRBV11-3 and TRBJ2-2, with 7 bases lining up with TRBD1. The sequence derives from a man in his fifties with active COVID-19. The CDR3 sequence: CASSPRTGGTGELFF. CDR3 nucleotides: TGTGCCAGCAGCCCGCGGACAGGTGGCACCGGGGAGCTGTTTTTT. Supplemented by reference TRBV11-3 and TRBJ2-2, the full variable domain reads EAGVVQSPRYKIIEKKQPVAFWCNPISGHNTLYWYLQNLGQGPELLIRYENEEAVDDSQLPKDRFSAERLKGVDSTLKIQPAELGDSAVYLCASSPRTGGTGELFFGEGSRLTVL.